Below, 10 T cell receptor beta chains from the same sample are listed, as sequenced in a study of cytomegalovirus exposure and HLA in healthy donors. Researchers ran the PCR with 60 Vbeta and 13 Jbeta primers. Repertoires were generated with immunoSEQ multiplex PCR, while TCRdb's copy carries only in-frame clones and drops some. The sample records about 160,000 clones, more than 75% being singletons. Material for sequencing was PBMCs. The receptors stem from a human donor in good health.

The chain employs TRBV30 and TRBJ1-6; TRBD1 matches at 8 bases. The CDR3 covers 17 residues. Unmatched junction bases numbered 11, after V lost 0 bases and J lost 7 bases. Germline-derived CDR1 and CDR2 are GTSNPN and SVGIG (reference sequence). The CDR3 loop reads CAWSVLPGGKGNSPLHF. The CDR3 nucleotides are TGTGCCTGGAGTGTACTTCCAGGGGGCAAAGGAAATTCACCCCTCCACTTT.

This clone was seen a handful of times. The chain is built from TRBV4-3 and TRBJ1-4; TRBD1 is a possible D gene (6 bases). The V end lost 3 bases, the J end lost 8 bases, and 10 bases lay between the germline ends. Per the germline V gene, CDR1 is LGHNA and CDR2 is YSLEER. CDR3 size: 13 residues. Written as DNA, the CDR3 is TGCGCCAGCAGCCAGGGGGCTGGCGAAAAACTGTTTTTT. Protein sequence: CASSQGAGEKLFF.

The chain uses TRBV6-5 and TRBJ1-1; D gene ambiguous. CDR3 length equals 13 residues. Per the germline V gene, CDR1 is MNHEY and CDR2 is SVGAGI. Trimming cost V 6 bases and J 1 base, with 9 bases left between them. CDR3 DNA: TGTGCCAGCAGCACCCCGGGGAACACTGAAGCTTTCTTT. Amino acids: CASSTPGNTEAFF.

The rearrangement uses TRBV7-6 and TRBJ2-5, with 9 bases that match TRBD2. Gene TRBJ2-7 matches the end of the DNA better, so the J call may be wrong. The CDR3 contains 14 residues. Germline CDR1 is SGHVS and CDR2 is FNYEAQ. CDR3 sequence reads: CASSLERGAYEQYF. In DNA form, the CDR3 reads TGTGCCAGCAGCTTAGAGCGGGGGGCTTACGAGCAGTACTTC.

The V and J genes are TRBV10-3 and TRBJ2-7, with D perhaps matching TRBD2 (6 bases). The CDR3 has 12 residues. Germline assignment: CDR1 ENHRY and CDR2 SYGVKD. V shed 8 bases and J shed 6 bases, with 14 bases lying between them. CDR3 bases: TGTGCCATCCAGGTAGGAGGGTCCGAGCAGTACTTC. Residues: CAIQVGGSEQYF.

V and J are TRBV6-1 and TRBJ1-3, with D unresolved. Germline CDR1 MNHNS, CDR2 SASEGT. The length of the CDR3 is 17 residues. The V and J ends lost 3 bases and 0 bases respectively, with 15 bases between them. CDR3 residues: CASSEEQPFLSGNTIYF. The CDR3 DNA is TGTGCCAGCAGTGAGGAACAGCCCTTCCTCTCTGGAAACACCATATATTTT.

The chain recombines TRBV28 with TRBJ2-3; TRBD2 matches 10 bases. This CDR3 spans 18 amino acids. J lost 1 base, V lost 8 bases, and 15 bases had no gene match. In germline, CDR1 is MDHEN, CDR2 SYDVKM. CDR3 protein: CASPPGLALQSRTDTQYF. CDR3 nucleotides: TGTGCCAGCCCTCCGGGACTAGCGCTCCAGAGTCGCACAGATACGCAGTATTTT.

The chain joins TRBV18 to TRBJ1-2; no clear D. The V and J ends lost 5 bases and 1 base respectively, with 8 bases between them. The CDR3 spans 13 residues. Germline loops: CDR1 KGHSH, CDR2 LQKENI. The DNA for the CDR3 is TGTGCCAGCTCAGCATCCTATAACTATGGCTACACCTTC. It codes for CASSASYNYGYTF.

There are a few counts of this clone. The rearrangement joins TRBV19 to TRBJ2-7; 8 nucleotides align to TRBD2. In germline, CDR1 is LNHDA, CDR2 SQIVND (reference sequence). V trimming: 7 bases; J trimming: 4 bases; junction bases outside the gene matches: 6. CDR3 length: 13 residues. The CDR3 is CASNREGGYEQYF. CDR3 nucleotides: TGTGCCAGTAACCGGGAGGGAGGATACGAGCAGTACTTC.

The chain couples TRBV7-9 to TRBJ1-2; D possibly corresponds to TRBD1 (5 bases). Per the germline V gene, CDR1 is SEHNR and CDR2 is FQNEAQ (reference sequence). Trimming shortened V by 1 base and J by 8 bases, and 11 bases separated the two germline ends. This CDR3 comprises 13 residues. The CDR3 loop is CASSLDGGGGYTF. CDR3 coding DNA: TGTGCCAGCAGCTTAGACGGGGGAGGCGGCTACACCTTC.